This T cell receptor beta chain was recorded in a study of cytomegalovirus exposure and HLA in healthy donors. Study information: Per a later analysis, the roughly 680 first-cohort and 120 validation repertoires shared one platform.

The assay was immunoSEQ multiplex PCR, and TCRdb's table has in-frame clones only and misses some. The table lists 150,000 to 200,000 clones, approximately 88% of them singletons. Study conclusions and caveats: Published work reported that the classifier diagnosed cytomegalovirus status with high specificity and sensitivity. The study listed 164 cytomegalovirus-associated TCR beta chains. Confirmation in vitro established that a few CMV-associated chains were specific for CMV antigens.

This clone was observed a few times. Its antigen is not known. Trimming cost V 1 base and J 3 bases, with 10 bases left between them. The CDR3 contains 15 residues. The germline CDR1 and CDR2 sequences are SNHLY and FYNNEI. The receptor's source is a young man in good health and CMV-seropositive. The material sequenced was PBMCs. The chain combines TRBV2 with TRBJ1-5; D is ambiguous. In DNA, the CDR3 is TGTGCCAGCAGTGAAGAGAGCGGATACAATCAGCCCCAGCATTTT. Its protein is CASSEESGYNQPQHF.